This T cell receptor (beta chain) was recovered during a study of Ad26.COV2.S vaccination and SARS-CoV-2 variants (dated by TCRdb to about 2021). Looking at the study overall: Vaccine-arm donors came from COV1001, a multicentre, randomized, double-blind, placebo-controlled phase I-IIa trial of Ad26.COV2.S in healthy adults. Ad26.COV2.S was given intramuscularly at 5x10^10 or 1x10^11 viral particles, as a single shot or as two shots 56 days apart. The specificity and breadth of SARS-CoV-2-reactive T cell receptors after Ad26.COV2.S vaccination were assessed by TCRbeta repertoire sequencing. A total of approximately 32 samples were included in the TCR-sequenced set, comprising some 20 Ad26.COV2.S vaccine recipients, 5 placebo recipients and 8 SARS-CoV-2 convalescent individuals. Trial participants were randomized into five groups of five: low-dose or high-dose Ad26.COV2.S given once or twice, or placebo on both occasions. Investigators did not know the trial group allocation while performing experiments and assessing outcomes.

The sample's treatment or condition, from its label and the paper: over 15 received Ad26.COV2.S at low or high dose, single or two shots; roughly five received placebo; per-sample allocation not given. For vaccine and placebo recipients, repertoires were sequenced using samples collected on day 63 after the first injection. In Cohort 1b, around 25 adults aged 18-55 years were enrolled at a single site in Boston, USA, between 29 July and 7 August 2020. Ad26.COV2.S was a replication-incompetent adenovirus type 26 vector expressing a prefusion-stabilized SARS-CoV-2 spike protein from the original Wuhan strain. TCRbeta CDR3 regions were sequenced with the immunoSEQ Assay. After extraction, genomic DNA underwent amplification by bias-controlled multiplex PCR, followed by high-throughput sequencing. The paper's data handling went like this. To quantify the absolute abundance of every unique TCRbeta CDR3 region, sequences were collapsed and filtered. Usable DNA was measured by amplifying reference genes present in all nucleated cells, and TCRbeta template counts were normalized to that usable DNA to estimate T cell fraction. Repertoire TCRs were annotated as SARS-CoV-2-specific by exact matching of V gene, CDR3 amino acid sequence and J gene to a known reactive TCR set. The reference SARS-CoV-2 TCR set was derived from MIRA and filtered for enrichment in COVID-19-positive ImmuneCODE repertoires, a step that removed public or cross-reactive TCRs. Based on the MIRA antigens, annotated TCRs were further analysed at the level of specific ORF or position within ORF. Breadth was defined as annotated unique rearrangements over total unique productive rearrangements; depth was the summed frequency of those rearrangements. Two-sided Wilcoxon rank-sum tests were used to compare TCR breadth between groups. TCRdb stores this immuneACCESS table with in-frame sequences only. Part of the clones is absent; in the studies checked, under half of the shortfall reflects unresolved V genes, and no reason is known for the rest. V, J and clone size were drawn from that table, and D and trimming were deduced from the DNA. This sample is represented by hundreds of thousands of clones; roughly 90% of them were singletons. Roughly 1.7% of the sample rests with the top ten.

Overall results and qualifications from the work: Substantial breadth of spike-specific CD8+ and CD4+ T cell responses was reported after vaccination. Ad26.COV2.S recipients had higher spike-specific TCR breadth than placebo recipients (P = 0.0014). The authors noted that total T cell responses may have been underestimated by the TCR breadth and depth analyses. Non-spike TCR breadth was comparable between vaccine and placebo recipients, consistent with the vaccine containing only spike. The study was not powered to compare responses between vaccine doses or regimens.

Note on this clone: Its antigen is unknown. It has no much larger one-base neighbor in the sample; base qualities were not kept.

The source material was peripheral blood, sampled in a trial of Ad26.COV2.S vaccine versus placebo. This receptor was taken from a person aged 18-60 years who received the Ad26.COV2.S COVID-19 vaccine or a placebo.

The bases read TGTGCCAGCAGCCAAGCCCCGGGACGTGGCCTCGTTAATTCACCCCTCCACTTT. Its translation reads: CASSQAPGRGLVNSPLHF. This chain is built from TRBV3-1 (or the pseudogene TRBV3-2) and TRBJ1-6, with a weak D call of TRBD1 (5 bases match). The CDR1 and CDR2 encoded by the germline V gene (reference sequence) are LGHDT and YNNKEL. The junction shows trimming of 1 base on V and 6 bases on J, plus 19 bases between the germline ends. Including cysteine and phenylalanine, the CDR3 has 18 amino acids. Solely the CDR3 DNA is kept, with 54 bases framed from the first base.